This T cell receptor (beta chain) was recorded in a study of blood T cell repertoires in COVID-19. As for the study in general: Samples came from the United States, Italy and Spain, spanning acute and convalescent COVID-19.

Study processing details: Amplification of reference gene primers provided the estimated nucleated cell counts. Produced via immunoSEQ multiplex PCR; TCRdb's table is partial and in-frame only. V and J calls and clone size are as listed in that table; D and trimming were resolved from the DNA. The data hold 84,000 or so clones, with roughly 78% observed a single time. This CDR3 region has 19 residues. The V gene's germline CDR1 is SGHRS and CDR2 YFSETQ. The ends lost 4 bases at V and 0 bases at J; junction bases unmatched: 14. The V and J genes are TRBV5-1 and TRBJ2-1; 9 nucleotides match TRBD2. Sequencing input: peripheral blood. This TCR came from a man aged 55-75 years with COVID-19, enrolled during active disease. CDR3 sequence (DNA): TGCGCCAGCAGCCGCGAGGCGGGGGGGGGCTTCAGCTCCTACAATGAGCAGTTCTTC. Translation: CASSREAGGGFSSYNEQFF. The whole variable domain, remainder taken from reference TRBV5-1 and TRBJ2-1, is KAGVTQTPRYLIKTRGQQVTLSCSPISGHRSVSWYQQTPGQGLQFLFEYFSETQRNKGNFPGRFSGRQFSNSRSEMNVSTLELGDSALYLCASSREAGGGFSSYNEQFFGPGTRLTVL.